These 22 T cell receptor beta chains share one sample of origin, sequenced in a study of technical replicates of blood from a handful of donors. The table came from immunoSEQ multiplex PCR; TCRdb's copy has only in-frame clones and leaves some out. The table has around 13,000 clones, roughly four fifths seen once. The sequenced sample was PBMCs. All receptors derive from a human donor in good health.

This sequence joins TRBV4-2 and TRBJ2-6, with 12 bases matching TRBD1. After removal of 1 base from V and 1 base from J, the junction contained 2 bases not matched to a gene. The germline CDR1 and CDR2 sequences are LGHNA and YNFKEQ. The CDR3 contains 18 residues. CDR3 loop: CASSQAGQGASGANVLTF. The CDR3 DNA is TGTGCCAGCAGCCAAGCGGGACAGGGGGCATCTGGGGCCAACGTCCTGACTTTC.

The chain links TRBV6-5 to TRBJ1-1; no clear D gene. Germline V lookup: CDR1 MNHEY, CDR2 SVGAGI. The CDR3 has 14 residues. Trimming shortened V by 3 bases and J by 0 bases, and 8 bases separated the two germline ends. Here the CDR3 reads CASSYWQLNTEAFF. DNA for the CDR3: TGTGCCAGCAGTTATTGGCAGTTGAACACTGAAGCTTTCTTT.

The chain employs TRBV7-9 and TRBJ2-1; 7 bases fit TRBD2. The CDR3 sequence is 13 residues long. V was clipped by 5 bases and J by 16 bases; unmatched bases: 14. Germline V gene data show CDR1 as SEHNR and CDR2 as FQNEAQ (reference sequence). CDR3 region: CASSPGGERDNFF. The CDR3 coding sequence is TGTGCCAGCAGCCCGGGGGGAGAGCGGGATAACTTCTTC.

The V call is TRBV18, the J call TRBJ2-7; no firm D call. Trimming pared 6 bases from V and 0 bases from J, leaving 6 bases between. The CDR3 has 12 residues. Germline-derived CDR1 and CDR2 are KGHSH and LQKENI. CDR3 in DNA: TGTGCCAGCTCGCCGAGCTCCTACGAGCAGTACTTC. Protein product: CASSPSSYEQYF.

The J gene is TRBJ2-7, the V gene TRBV6-5, with 8 bases matching TRBD2. V gave up 9 bases and J gave up 8 bases; unmatched junction bases: 15. CDR3 size: 14 residues. Germline assignment: CDR1 MNHEY and CDR2 SVGAGI. The chain's CDR3 is CASRPGLGTLQQYF. CDR3 nucleotides: TGTGCCAGTAGACCGGGACTAGGAACTCTACAGCAGTACTTC.

The rearrangement joins TRBV7-3 to TRBJ2-7, with 11 nucleotides matching TRBD2. The CDR3 length is 15 residues. The trim removed 5 bases at V and 2 bases at J, leaving 5 bases unmatched. Germline CDR1 and CDR2: SGHTA and FQGTGA. CDR3 protein: CASSQGLAGPYEQYF. DNA for the CDR3: TGTGCCAGCAGCCAAGGACTAGCGGGCCCCTACGAGCAGTACTTC.

V is TRBV7-9 and J is TRBJ1-1; 7 bases agree with TRBD1. The V segment lost 6 bases and the J segment 2 bases; nucleotides outside the gene matches: 6. Per the germline V gene, CDR1 is SEHNR and CDR2 is FQNEAQ (reference sequence). This CDR3 has 14 residues. The CDR3 loop reads CASSLTGVNTEAFF. In DNA, the CDR3 is TGTGCCAGCAGTCTTACAGGGGTAAACACTGAAGCTTTCTTT.

This sequence joins TRBV19 and TRBJ2-3; 9 bases line up with TRBD2. The J segment lost 4 bases and the V segment lost 1 base, leaving 3 bases of the junction unmatched. CDR3 length: 15 residues. Germline V gene data show CDR1 as LNHDA and CDR2 as SQIVND (reference sequence). CDR3 sequence reads: CASSIGQREADTQYF. The DNA for the CDR3 is TGTGCCAGTAGTATAGGGCAGCGGGAGGCAGATACGCAGTATTTT.

The chain carries TRBV5-1 and TRBJ2-2; 12 nucleotides match TRBD2. The CDR3 runs 14 residues. Germline CDR1 SGHRS, CDR2 YFSETQ. Germline trimming cut 4 bases from V and 8 bases from J; bases unmatched to any gene: 3. The CDR3 spells CASSLTSGRGELFF. CDR3 nucleotide sequence: TGCGCCAGCAGCCTGACTAGCGGGAGAGGGGAGCTGTTTTTT.

The chain uses TRBV29-1 and TRBJ2-3, with 8 bases identical to TRBD2. The CDR3 length is 15 residues. With V trimmed by 2 bases and J by 0 bases, 4 bases remained unmatched. Per the germline V gene, CDR1 is SQVTM and CDR2 is ANQGSEA. DNA of the CDR3: TGCAGCGTTGAACCTAGCGGGCATAGCACAGATACGCAGTATTTT. Its translation: CSVEPSGHSTDTQYF.

The chain is built from TRBV2 and TRBJ1-2; 9 bases are shared with TRBD1. Unmatched junction bases numbered 4, after V lost 5 bases and J lost 3 bases. CDR3 size: 14 residues. Per germline, CDR1 SNHLY and CDR2 FYNNEI. Written as DNA, the CDR3 is TGTGCCAGCAGTCGGACAGGGGAGGACTATGGCTACACCTTC. Translation gives CASSRTGEDYGYTF.

The V gene is TRBV7-9, the J gene TRBJ2-1; 7 bases match TRBD2. Germline V gene data show CDR1 as SEHNR and CDR2 as FQNEAQ (reference sequence). J lost 3 bases, V lost 5 bases, and 10 bases had no gene match. The CDR3 spans 16 residues. CDR3 region: CASSPRGGSRYNEQFF. The CDR3 bases are TGTGCCAGCAGCCCTAGGGGCGGGAGTCGCTACAATGAGCAGTTCTTC.

The chain joins TRBV5-1 to TRBJ2-3; D ambiguous. CDR3 length equals 15 residues. Germline CDR1 is SGHRS and CDR2 is YFSETQ. V shed 3 bases and J shed 7 bases, with 18 bases lying between them. This CDR3 is CASSSLNPGGYTQYF. The CDR3 region has the DNA TGCGCCAGCAGCTCGCTTAACCCGGGTGGGTATACGCAGTATTTT.

The chain is built from TRBV18 and TRBJ2-7; D gene uncertain. Trimming removed 4 bases from V and 0 bases from J, with 7 bases in between. The CDR3 contains 13 residues. Germline-derived CDR1 and CDR2 are KGHSH and LQKENI. This CDR3 is CASSLRSSYEQYF. CDR3 DNA: TGTGCCAGCTCACTGAGGAGCTCCTACGAGCAGTACTTC.

V is TRBV27 and J is TRBJ2-5; 8 bases align to TRBD1. Judging by the DNA end, TRBJ2-7 fits better; the J call may be wrong. The CDR3 runs 13 residues. Germline loops: CDR1 MNHEY, CDR2 SMNVEV (reference sequence). CDR3 in DNA: TGTGCCAGCAGTCCGACAGGGGCTGGCGAGCAGTACTTC. Its translation is CASSPTGAGEQYF.

The chain carries TRBV2 and TRBJ1-1; weak D call: TRBD1 (6 bases). The germline V gene encodes CDR1 SNHLY and CDR2 FYNNEI. V was cut by 10 bases and J by 0 bases, with 15 bases left in between. The CDR3 runs 14 residues. The CDR3 region is CATWTDTMNTEAFF. The DNA of the CDR3 is TGTGCCACCTGGACAGATACCATGAACACTGAAGCTTTCTTT.

This clone appeared a single time. The chain recombines TRBV5-8 with TRBJ1-1; maybe TRBD1 (5 bases). Trimming removed 0 bases at V and 3 bases at J, with 15 bases between. Germline CDR1 reads SGHTS; CDR2 reads YDEGEE. The CDR3 runs to 16 residues. CDR3 sequence: CASSLELNLGDTEAFF. DNA for the CDR3: TGTGCCAGCAGCTTGGAACTCAACCTAGGGGACACTGAAGCTTTCTTT.

A few counts support this clone. The chain joins TRBV2 to TRBJ1-3; D ambiguous. CDR3 length: 13 residues. Germline lookup yields CDR1 SNHLY and CDR2 FYNNEI. V was cut by 7 bases and J by 0 bases, with 7 bases left in between. The CDR3 region has the DNA TGTGCCAGCATTCAGGACTCTGGAAACACCATATATTTT. As protein: CASIQDSGNTIYF. Drawing the rest from reference TRBV2 and TRBJ1-3, the complete variable domain is EPEVTQTPSHQVTQMGQEVILRCVPISNHLYFYWYRQILGQKVEFLVSFYNNEISEKSEIFDDQFSVERPDGSNFTLKIRSTKLEDSAMYFCASIQDSGNTIYFGEGSWLTVV.

The table lists this clone with a few counts. The gene calls are TRBV6-5 and TRBJ1-1; D gene unclear. CDR1 is MNHEY, CDR2 SVGAGI, per germline. The CDR3 consists of 15 residues. Deletions cut 10 bases from V and 4 bases from J, with 22 bases between. CDR3 sequence (DNA): TGTGCCACCGCTCCGGGGTTGGCGTTTCCCACTGAAGCTTTCTTT. This codes for CATAPGLAFPTEAFF.

V gene TRBV6-5 combines with J gene TRBJ2-2; 8 nucleotides line up with TRBD1. The CDR3 sequence is 15 residues long. Germline V gene sequence: CDR1 MNHEY, CDR2 SVGAGI. V dropped 6 bases and J dropped 6; count of bases not matched to a gene: 9. The CDR3 here is CASRRQGAIPGELFF. DNA of the CDR3: TGTGCCAGCAGAAGGCAGGGGGCGATACCCGGGGAGCTGTTTTTT.

V usage is TRBV2 and J usage is TRBJ2-7; TRBD2 might be the D (5 bases). This CDR3 is built from 16 residues. Germline loops: CDR1 SNHLY, CDR2 FYNNEI. V was clipped by 3 bases and J by 3 bases, with 18 bases between them. CDR3 sequence (DNA): TGTGCCAGCAGTGAGAGGTCTATGGGCGCGGGCTACGAGCAGTACTTC. Translated: CASSERSMGAGYEQYF. The whole variable domain, filled in from reference TRBV2 and TRBJ2-7, reads EPEVTQTPSHQVTQMGQEVILRCVPISNHLYFYWYRQILGQKVEFLVSFYNNEISEKSEIFDDQFSVERPDGSNFTLKIRSTKLEDSAMYFCASSERSMGAGYEQYFGPGTRLTVT.

The chain joins TRBV10-2 to TRBJ2-7, with TRBD2 matching over 9 bases. Trimming cost V 3 bases and J 2 bases; bases outside gene matches: 5. The germline CDR1 and CDR2 sequences are WSHSY and SAAADI. The CDR3 runs to 15 residues. The CDR3 DNA reads as TGCGCCAGCAGTGATGGGTCTAGCGGGACCTACGAGCAGTACTTC. It is translated as CASSDGSSGTYEQYF.